A selection of T cell receptor beta chains follows, all from one sample in a study of cytomegalovirus exposure and HLA in healthy donors. TCRdb's table, derived via immunoSEQ multiplex PCR, lists solely in-frame clones and lacks some. The data hold tens of thousands of clones, with under 80% observed a single time. The specimen was PBMCs. The receptors were sampled from a woman aged 45-60 years in good health and CMV-seropositive. Both conserved end residues are part of each CDR3. Each record gives: CDR3 DNA, CDR3 protein, clone size, D gene, J gene, V gene. A D gene is named only where the DNA matches it firmly. Expanded clones get a size class; other rows say once, few or many, or leave the size out.

TGTGCCAGCAGCTACGGGTCGGGGGAGACCCAGTACTTC | CASSYGSGETQYF | - | - | TRBJ2-5 | TRBV9
TGTGCCTGGAGTGTCGGTCCAGGATGGTCCTATAATTCACCCCTCCACTTT | CAWSVGPGWSYNSPLHF | - | - | TRBJ1-6 | TRBV30
TGTGCCAGCAGCCAACTAGGAAGGCAGGGGACCACTGAAGCTTTCTTT | CASSQLGRQGTTEAFF | - | - | TRBJ1-1 | TRBV4-2
TGTGCCACCAGCAGCGGGACACCCCAAGGCGCATTGGGTCCAGGCACTGAAGCTTTCTTT | CATSSGTPQGALGPGTEAFF | - | - | TRBJ1-1 | TRBV15
TGTGCCTGGAGTGTTGGGTCGGCGGGGCAAGAGACCCAGTACTTC | CAWSVGSAGQETQYF | - | - | TRBJ2-5 | TRBV30
TGCGCCAGCAGAGAGCGGTCGAACACCGGGGAGCTGTTTTTT | CASRERSNTGELFF | - | - | TRBJ2-2 | TRBV10-2
TGTGCCAGCAGCTTGGCCGGGGGAAAGCAGCCCCAGCATTTT | CASSLAGGKQPQHF | - | - | TRBJ1-5 | TRBV5-4
TGTGCCAGCAGCGTAGACGGCGACAGGAACACTGAAGCTTTCTTT | CASSVDGDRNTEAFF | - | - | TRBJ1-1 | TRBV9
TGCAGCGTTGCCCGGGAAAGCAATCAGCCCCAGCATTTT | CSVARESNQPQHF | - | - | TRBJ1-5 | TRBV29-1
TGTGCCAGCAGCGTGAGGGATGTGAACACTGAAGCTTTCTTT | CASSVRDVNTEAFF | once | - | TRBJ1-1 | TRBV9
TGTTCCAGCAGCCCACCCGCCGGGACACCTAGCAATCAGCCCCAGCATTTT | CSSSPPAGTPSNQPQHF | - | - | TRBJ1-5 | TRBV7-9
TGTGCCAGCAGCGCGGCTAGCGGGGGGCCGAACACCGGGGAGCTGTTTTTT | CASSAASGGPNTGELFF | - | TRBD2 | TRBJ2-2 | TRBV9
TGCGCCAGCAGCTTGGGCGGCGCAACTAATGAAAAACTGTTTTTT | CASSLGGATNEKLFF | - | - | TRBJ1-4 | TRBV5-1
TGTGCCAGCAGCCTCTATGGCTACACCTTC | CASSLYGYTF | few | - | TRBJ1-2 | TRBV6-6
TGTGCCAGCAGCGAGAGCTTGGGGCGCTACAATGAGCAGTTCTTC | CASSESLGRYNEQFF | - | - | TRBJ2-1 | TRBV9
TGTGCCAGCTCACCACCGGCAACAGTCGTTAACTATGGCTACACCTTC | CASSPPATVVNYGYTF | - | - | TRBJ1-2 | TRBV18
TGTGCCAGCAGCTTGGGGACTAGTCGAGGGGAGCTGTTTTTT | CASSLGTSRGELFF | few | TRBD2 | TRBJ2-2 | TRBV11-3
TGTGCCAGCAGCCGTTCGGGGGGGAGGCAAGAGACCCAGTACTTC | CASSRSGGRQETQYF | few | TRBD2 | TRBJ2-5 | TRBV5-4
TGTGCCTGGTCCCCCGGGACAGGGAACACCGGGGAGCTGTTTTTT | CAWSPGTGNTGELFF | - | TRBD1 | TRBJ2-2 | TRBV30
TGTGCCAGCAGTTTAACCACAGGGGGCACTGAAGCTTTCTTT | CASSLTTGGTEAFF | medium-sized | TRBD1 | TRBJ1-1 | TRBV27
TGCGCCAGCAGCTTGGTTCCGGGGGACTACACTGAAGCTTTCTTT | CASSLVPGDYTEAFF | - | - | TRBJ1-1 | TRBV5-1
TGTGCCATCGCGAAGAGTATGGAGCCCCAGCATTTT | CAIAKSMEPQHF | - | - | TRBJ1-5 | TRBV28
TGTGCCAGCAGTTTAGCCCAGGGAAACTCTGGAAACACCATATATTTT | CASSLAQGNSGNTIYF | - | - | TRBJ1-3 | TRBV28
TGTGCCAGCAGCGGGGGGGACTTCCCAGGGTCGACAGATACGCAGTATTTT | CASSGGDFPGSTDTQYF | - | - | TRBJ2-3 | TRBV9
TGCGCCAGCAGCATCGACAGTAGCAATCAGCCCCAGCATTTT | CASSIDSSNQPQHF | - | - | TRBJ1-5 | TRBV5-1
TGTGCCAGTAGTTTGCGGATTGAAGCTTTCTTT | CASSLRIEAFF | few | - | TRBJ1-1 | TRBV19
TGTGCCAGCAGCGTAATAGGGGGTAATTCACCCCTCCACTTT | CASSVIGGNSPLHF | - | - | TRBJ1-6 | TRBV9
TGTGCCAGCAGCTTTGGTCAGGGGATTGTTTCGAACACTGAAGCTTTCTTT | CASSFGQGIVSNTEAFF | - | - | TRBJ1-1 | TRBV11-2
TGTGCCAGCAGCGTAGCCACCACACGGGACACCCTAAACACCATATATTTT | CASSVATTRDTLNTIYF | - | - | TRBJ1-3 | TRBV9
TGTGCCAGCAGCGGCCGACAGCCGAACACTGAAGCTTTCTTT | CASSGRQPNTEAFF | - | - | TRBJ1-1 | TRBV9
TGTGCCAGCAGCTTGCGACTAGCCCAGTTCTTC | CASSLRLAQFF | - | TRBD2 | TRBJ2-1 | TRBV11-3
TGTGCCAGCAGAAGCCCTAGCGGGGGAGAGACCGGGGAGCTGTTTTTT | CASRSPSGGETGELFF | - | TRBD2 | TRBJ2-2 | TRBV5-4
TGTGCCAGCAGCCGGGAAAGGTCCTATAATTCACCCCTCCACTTT | CASSRERSYNSPLHF | - | - | TRBJ1-6 | TRBV7-9
TGTGCGATCAATGACAGGCCGTACAATGAGCAGTTCTTC | CAINDRPYNEQFF | - | - | TRBJ2-1 | TRBV2
TGTGCCAGCAGTTACGATAGTGAGCAGTTCTTC | CASSYDSEQFF | - | - | TRBJ2-1 | TRBV6-5
TGTGCCAGCAGCGTAGCGGTAGCGGGGGTTGAGCAGTTCTTC | CASSVAVAGVEQFF | - | TRBD2 | TRBJ2-1 | TRBV9
TGCGCCAGCAGCTTGGGCGGGAGCTCCTACAATGAGCAGTTCTTC | CASSLGGSSYNEQFF | - | TRBD2 | TRBJ2-1 | TRBV5-1
TGCGCCAGCAGTGAATACCGGGACAGGATCAATCAGCCCCAGCATTTT | CASSEYRDRINQPQHF | - | TRBD1 | TRBJ1-5 | TRBV10-1
TGTGCCAGCAGTGAAGCTCAGAACACTGAAGCTTTCTTT | CASSEAQNTEAFF | few | - | TRBJ1-1 | TRBV2
TGTGCCAGCAGCTTAACGTATCGAGCGGGGGGGCGCAATGAGCAGTTCTTC | CASSLTYRAGGRNEQFF | - | TRBD2 | TRBJ2-1 | TRBV7-3
TGCGCCAGCAGCCGGAGGGGGCTGGAGGTGCTAGCTGGGTCACCCCTCCACTTT | CASSRRGLEVLAGSPLHF | few | TRBD1 | TRBJ1-6 | TRBV5-1
TGTTCCAGCTCCAGGGCCTACGAGCAGTACTTC | CSSSRAYEQYF | - | - | TRBJ2-7 | TRBV7-9
TGTGCCAGCACCCTTGACGGGGTAGAGACCCAGTACTTC | CASTLDGVETQYF | - | - | TRBJ2-5 | TRBV6-6
TGTGCCATCAGTTACAGGGGCATGAACACTGAAGCTTTCTTT | CAISYRGMNTEAFF | medium-sized | TRBD1 | TRBJ1-1 | TRBV10-3
TGTGCCAGCAGCTTCGGGGGGAACAATGAGCAGTTCTTC | CASSFGGNNEQFF | - | TRBD2 | TRBJ2-1 | TRBV14
TGTGCCAGCAGTGAACAGGACAGGTACGACTATGGCTACACCTTC | CASSEQDRYDYGYTF | - | TRBD1 | TRBJ1-2 | TRBV2